The next 10 T cell receptor beta chains were all read from a single sample in a study of monozygotic twins with inflammatory bowel disease. After re-calling the 5' RACE reads, TCRdb lists one entry per CDR3 protein, DNA absent. Its clone listing holds about 150,000 distinct CDR3 sequences. The source material was blood. The receptors were sampled from a human donor with ulcerative colitis or Crohn's disease, or a healthy co-twin of an affected twin (not recorded which).

The gene calls are TRBV21-1 and TRBJ2-7. TRBV21-1 is a pseudogene segment. This CDR3 has 12 residues. CDR3 sequence: CASSRTSYEQYF.

J is TRBJ2-2 and V is TRBV6-1; TCRdb indicates TRBD1, and absent DNA this call remains unverified. The CDR3 length is 15 residues. Looked up from germline, CDR1 is MNHNS and CDR2 is SASEGT. The CDR3 reads CASSAGTANTGELFF.

The rearrangement links TRBV6-1 to TRBJ1-2; TCRdb proposes TRBD1, but this gene call is untestable without DNA. Per the germline V gene, CDR1 is MNHNS and CDR2 is SASEGT. The CDR3 is 15 residues long. CDR3 in amino acids: CASSQIGGGVDGYTF.

The J gene is TRBJ2-1, the V gene TRBV24-1. Germline-derived CDR1 and CDR2 are KGHDR and SFDVKD. This CDR3 is 14 amino acids long. The CDR3 is CATSDLRAYNEQFF.

This chain links TRBV20-1 with TRBJ2-7. CDR3 length equals 12 residues. Germline CDR1 and CDR2: DFQATT and SNEGSKA (reference sequence). The CDR3: CSARDQAYEQYF.

J is TRBJ2-1 and V is TRBV7-2; checking the TCRdb D call of TRBD2 is not possible without DNA. The CDR3 covers 15 residues. Germline assignment: CDR1 SGHTA and CDR2 FQGNSA. The CDR3 sequence: CASSIGVLAYNEQFF. Drawing the rest from reference TRBV7-2 and TRBJ2-1, the complete variable domain is GAGVSQSPSNKVTEKGKDVELRCDPISGHTALYWYRQSLGQGLEFLIYFQGNSAPDKSGLPSDRFSAERTGGSVSTLTIQRTQQEDSAVYLCASSIGVLAYNEQFFGPGTRLTVL.

The V gene is TRBV12-3 or TRBV12-4, the J gene TRBJ2-1; there is no DNA to check the TCRdb D call of TRBD2. This CDR3 comprises 15 residues. This CDR3 reads CATSRVGGSADEQFF.

The genes are TRBV5-1 and TRBJ2-7; TCRdb's D gene call, TRBD2, goes unchecked for lack of DNA. This CDR3 has 18 amino acids. The germline gives CDR1 SGHRS, CDR2 YFSETQ. CDR3 sequence reads: CASRLGLAGGSLSYEQYF.

The CDR3 sequence: CSVGDRGPGNTIYF. The V and J genes are TRBV29-1 and TRBJ1-3; TCRdb picks TRBD1, but there is no DNA to check that call. CDR1 is SQVTM, CDR2 ANQGSEA, per germline. The CDR3 length is 14 residues.

The chain couples TRBV12-3 or TRBV12-4 to TRBJ2-1. There are 13 residues in the CDR3. CDR3 sequence reads: CASSLALLLGQFF.